The rows below give T cell receptor beta chains drawn from one sample of a study of T cells in Graves' hyperthyroidism and ophthalmopathy. Each CDR3 protein gets one entry after TCRdb re-called the multiplex PCR reads with MiXCR. The sample gives about 250,000 distinct CDR3 sequences, about 24% of which show up once; roughly 32% is in the top ten. Sequencing was carried out using blood. The origin of the receptors is a woman aged 40 to 50 with Graves' ophthalmopathy. Both conserved end residues are part of each CDR3. The D gene is left open where the match is weak. Size is omitted from some rows. Given values are once, few, many or a class for expanded clones.

V,D,J,size,CDR3,DNA
TRBV4-1,NA,TRBJ2-7,many,CASSRELRDEQYF,TGCGCCAGCAGCCGGGAGCTGAGGGACGAGCAGTACTTC
TRBV6-5,NA,TRBJ2-7,many,CASIPPQRAPWYF,TGTGCCAGCATTCCTCCCCAGCGGGCCCCGTGGTACTTC
TRBV5-1,NA,TRBJ1-1,many,CASSLSSASQNTEAFF,TGCGCCAGCAGCTTGAGTAGCGCCAGCCAAAACACTGAAGCTTTCTTT
TRBV6-5,NA,TRBJ1-1,NA,CASSSRGRGLNTEAFF,TGTGCCAGCAGTTCCCGGGGGAGGGGCCTGAACACTGAAGCTTTCTTT
TRBV6-2/TRBV6-3,NA,TRBJ2-7,NA,CASSYSDRLYF,TGTGCCAGCAGTTATAGCGACAGACTCTATTTC
TRBV7-2,NA,TRBJ2-6,many,CASSQMGAGANVLTF,TGTGCCAGCAGCCAGATGGGGGCTGGGGCCAACGTCCTGACTTTC
TRBV4-1,TRBD2,TRBJ2-7,many,CASSQDRSGSVYEQYF,TGCGCCAGCAGCCAAGATCGGAGCGGGAGTGTGTACGAGCAGTACTTC
TRBV19,NA,TRBJ2-7,many,CASRRTVSSYEQYF,TGTGCCAGTAGAAGGACAGTAAGCTCCTACGAGCAGTACTTC
TRBV28,NA,TRBJ2-7,many,CASSLTDLSYEQYF,TGTGCCAGCAGTTTGACAGATTTGTCCTACGAGCAGTACTTC
TRBV18,TRBD1,TRBJ2-7,NA,CASSPRRTGNEQYF,TGTGCCAGCTCACCACGACGGACAGGGAACGAGCAGTACTTC
TRBV6-2/TRBV6-3,NA,TRBJ2-5,once,CASSPITGHQETQYF,TGTGCCAGCAGCCCGATCACAGGGCATCAAGAGACCCAGTACTTC
TRBV27,TRBD1,TRBJ2-7,many,CASPLPGTGYEQYF,TGTGCCAGCCCCCTTCCGGGGACAGGCTACGAGCAGTACTTC
TRBV12-3/TRBV12-4,NA,TRBJ1-2,NA,CASANTLGRHYGYTF,TGTGCCAGCGCAAACACACTGGGGCGGCACTATGGCTACACCTTC
TRBV6-5,NA,TRBJ1-6,NA,CASSQAVGSPLHF,TGTGCCAGCAGCCAGGCAGTGGGGTCACCCCTCCACTTT
TRBV28,NA,TRBJ1-2,many,CASSFAGMALHYGYTF,TGTGCCAGCAGTTTTGCAGGGATGGCGCTTCACTATGGCTACACCTTC
TRBV12-3/TRBV12-4,NA,TRBJ2-7,few,CASSSGRGYEQYF,TGTGCCAGCAGTTCGGGCAGGGGATACGAGCAGTACTTC
TRBV12-3/TRBV12-4,TRBD2,TRBJ2-5,NA,CASTTSVGQETQYF,TGTGCCAGCACCACTAGCGTCGGGCAAGAGACCCAGTACTTC
TRBV28,TRBD1,TRBJ1-2,many,CASSPYTHHMTGDGYTF,TGTGCCAGCAGCCCTTATACCCACCACATGACAGGGGATGGCTACACCTTC
TRBV28,NA,TRBJ1-2,many,CASSADRYGYTF,TGTGCCAGCAGCGCTGACCGCTATGGCTACACCTTC
TRBV12-3/TRBV12-4,NA,TRBJ2-5,NA,CASSSSPQETQYF,TGTGCCAGCAGCTCTAGTCCTCAAGAGACCCAGTACTTC
TRBV12-5,TRBD1,TRBJ2-7,NA,CAKGTGDDRSYEQYF,TGTGCTAAAGGGACAGGCGACGATAGAAGTTACGAGCAGTACTTC
TRBV12-3/TRBV12-4,NA,TRBJ2-7,many,CASSLRSTYEQYF,TGTGCCAGCAGTTTAAGGAGTACCTACGAGCAGTACTTC
TRBV11-2,TRBD1,TRBJ2-5,many,CASSLGQGVQETQYF,TGTGCCAGCAGCTTAGGACAGGGGGTCCAAGAGACCCAGTACTTC
TRBV6-5,NA,TRBJ2-2,many,CASSTTGKRGELFF,TGTGCCAGCAGTACCACAGGGAAACGAGGGGAGCTGTTTTTT
TRBV20-1,NA,TRBJ1-2,many,CSASFVGHYGYGYTF,TGCAGTGCTAGTTTCGTCGGACACTATGGCTATGGCTACACCTTC
TRBV2,NA,TRBJ2-2,NA,CASMLLASGSSGELFF,TGTGCCAGCATGCTCTTGGCGAGCGGGTCCAGCGGGGAGCTGTTTTTT
TRBV7-9,TRBD1,TRBJ1-2,many,CASSDTGVGGYTF,TGTGCCAGCAGCGACACAGGGGTGGGTGGCTACACCTTC
TRBV15,NA,TRBJ2-5,NA,CATSPTRGEETQYF,TGTGCCACCAGCCCGACCAGGGGGGAGGAGACCCAGTACTTC
TRBV6-2/TRBV6-3,NA,TRBJ1-1,NA,CASSLRLKVAAGTEAFF,TGTGCCAGCAGTTTGAGACTCAAAGTCGCGGCAGGGACTGAAGCTTTCTTT
TRBV5-1,TRBD1,TRBJ1-1,many,CASSRDRSLIRTEAFF,TGCGCCAGCAGCAGGGACAGGTCTCTGATCAGGACTGAAGCTTTCTTT
TRBV6-5,NA,TRBJ1-1,many,CASSLGDHTEAFF,TGTGCCAGCAGTCTCGGGGACCACACTGAAGCTTTCTTT
TRBV5-1,NA,TRBJ1-2,many,CASSPGRPGVDRVYGYTF,TGCGCCAGCAGTCCGGGGAGGCCAGGGGTTGACCGCGTCTATGGCTACACCTTC
TRBV10-3,TRBD1,TRBJ1-5,many,CAISEGGQGEVRPQHF,TGTGCCATCAGTGAAGGCGGACAGGGAGAAGTCCGGCCCCAGCATTTT
TRBV20-1,TRBD2,TRBJ2-7,many,CSARLTSGGSYEQYF,TGCAGTGCTCGTCTGACTAGCGGGGGCTCCTACGAGCAGTACTTC
TRBV7-9,NA,TRBJ2-5,many,CASSWLGETQYF,TGTGCCAGCAGTTGGCTAGGCGAGACCCAGTACTTC
TRBV27,NA,TRBJ2-2,many,CASGRGGVNTGELFF,TGTGCCAGCGGAAGGGGGGGGGTGAACACCGGGGAGCTGTTTTTT
TRBV29-1,NA,TRBJ2-7,many,CSVGQDTYEQYF,TGCAGCGTTGGGCAGGATACTTACGAGCAGTACTTC
TRBV29-1,NA,TRBJ1-1,NA,CSNRVLGDTEAFF,TGCAGCAACAGGGTTTTGGGAGACACTGAAGCTTTCTTT
TRBV28,TRBD1,TRBJ2-7,many,CASSGGTGVYEQYF,TGTGCCAGCAGCGGCGGGACAGGGGTCTACGAGCAGTACTTC
TRBV7-3,TRBD2,TRBJ2-2,many,CASSPWVAGGTGELFF,TGTGCCAGCAGCCCGTGGGTAGCGGGAGGTACCGGGGAGCTGTTTTTT
TRBV10-3,TRBD2,TRBJ2-7,NA,CATKGLAGQSSYEQYF,TGTGCCACCAAAGGGCTAGCGGGCCAGAGCTCCTACGAGCAGTACTTC
TRBV28,NA,TRBJ2-5,NA,CASSLTVPGGGETQYF,TGTGCCAGCAGCCTAACCGTTCCAGGGGGGGGAGAGACCCAGTACTTC
TRBV11-2,TRBD2,TRBJ2-7,NA,CASSPPGQLAGGEQYF,TGTGCCAGCAGCCCCCCCGGACAATTAGCGGGAGGGGAGCAGTACTTC
TRBV2,NA,TRBJ1-6,many,CASSGTPSYNSPLHF,TGTGCCAGCAGTGGAACTCCCTCCTATAATTCACCCCTCCACTTT
TRBV6-1,NA,TRBJ1-2,NA,CASSERWAARNYGYTF,TGTGCCAGCAGTGAAAGGTGGGCAGCGAGGAACTATGGCTACACCTTC
TRBV9,TRBD1,TRBJ1-1,many,CASSLSQGATEAFF,TGTGCCAGCAGTCTCTCTCAGGGGGCGACTGAAGCTTTCTTT
TRBV11-2,NA,TRBJ1-1,NA,CASSLRLARGTEAFF,TGTGCCAGCAGCTTAAGGTTGGCCCGGGGCACTGAAGCTTTCTTT
TRBV20-1,TRBD1,TRBJ1-5,few,CSARDWSTGGFSNQPQHF,TGCAGTGCTAGAGATTGGTCCACAGGGGGATTTAGCAATCAGCCCCAGCATTTT
TRBV20-1,NA,TRBJ2-7,many,CSARGDATYEQYF,TGCAGTGCTAGAGGGGACGCTACCTACGAGCAGTACTTC
TRBV28,TRBD1,TRBJ1-2,few,CASRIGQGGEGYTF,TGTGCCAGCAGAATAGGACAGGGTGGAGAGGGCTACACCTTC
TRBV20-1,NA,TRBJ1-6,NA,CSASPVAYNSPLLF,TGCAGTGCGTCGCCGGTGGCCTATAATTCACCCCTCCTCTTT
TRBV6-1,TRBD2,TRBJ2-7,many,CASRPLAGLYEQYF,TGTGCCAGCAGACCCCTAGCGGGACTATACGAGCAGTACTTC
TRBV3-1,TRBD1,TRBJ2-2,many,CATHRTGTGELFF,TGTGCCACCCACAGGACAGGGACCGGGGAGCTGTTTTTT
TRBV28,TRBD2,TRBJ2-7,NA,CASSIGTSGRNYEQYF,TGTGCCAGCAGCATAGGGACTAGCGGGAGGAACTACGAGCAGTACTTC
TRBV6-1,TRBD1,TRBJ1-5,many,CASSERGRGYQPQHF,TGTGCCAGCAGTGAACGAGGCAGGGGGTATCAGCCCCAGCATTTT
TRBV19,NA,TRBJ2-7,many,CASSPGLPYEQYF,TGTGCCAGTAGTCCCGGGCTCCCCTACGAGCAGTACTTC
TRBV30,NA,TRBJ2-7,many,CAWSVEDYEQYF,TGTGCCTGGAGTGTTGAAGACTACGAGCAGTACTTC
TRBV3-1,TRBD2,TRBJ2-1,many,CASRPSGSPNEQFF,TGTGCCAGCAGGCCAAGCGGGAGTCCCAATGAGCAGTTCTTC
TRBV10-3,NA,TRBJ2-5,many,CATGPGGVAGETQYF,TGTGCCACCGGGCCCGGCGGGGTGGCGGGGGAGACCCAGTACTTC
TRBV9,NA,TRBJ2-7,many,CASSVGLASSYEQYF,TGTGCCAGCAGCGTAGGGCTAGCGAGCTCCTACGAGCAGTACTTC